The rows below give T cell receptor beta chains drawn from one sample of a study of cytomegalovirus exposure and HLA in healthy donors. Here immunoSEQ multiplex PCR was the method, and the copy in TCRdb shows in-frame clones only, minus some. The sample has roughly 130,000 clones, around 85% seen once. Sequenced sample: PBMCs. The receptors shown here come from a man in his thirties or forties in good health and CMV-seronegative. The CDR3 runs from the conserved cysteine through the conserved F or W. D genes are given only for firm matches. Clone sizes are given selectively: once, few, many, or a class where the clone is expanded.

d_call: TRBD1
clone_size: -
j_call: TRBJ2-7
v_call: TRBV2
cdr3_nt: TGTGCCAGCAAGAAGGGGCAGGGGGCAAACGAGCAGTACTTC
cdr3_aa: CASKKGQGANEQYF

d_call: TRBD1
clone_size: -
j_call: TRBJ2-1
v_call: TRBV19
cdr3_nt: TGTGCCAGTAGTATGGGGCAGGGGGCTTTCAATGAGCAGTTCTTC
cdr3_aa: CASSMGQGAFNEQFF

d_call: -
clone_size: -
j_call: TRBJ1-2
v_call: TRBV7-9
cdr3_nt: TGTGCCAGCAGCGAGACAGGCAGCGAAGGCTACACCTTC
cdr3_aa: CASSETGSEGYTF

d_call: TRBD2
clone_size: -
j_call: TRBJ2-3
v_call: TRBV5-1
cdr3_nt: TGCGCCAGCAGCGCTCTGACTAGCGGGGGACCAGATACGCAGTATTTT
cdr3_aa: CASSALTSGGPDTQYF

d_call: TRBD1
clone_size: -
j_call: TRBJ1-3
v_call: TRBV14
cdr3_nt: TGTGCCAGCAGCCAATACGCGGGACAGGGAATCTTTGGAAACACCATATATTTT
cdr3_aa: CASSQYAGQGIFGNTIYF

d_call: -
clone_size: -
j_call: TRBJ2-7
v_call: TRBV6-6
cdr3_nt: TGTGCCAGCAGTCCCCGGGACGAGCAGTACTTC
cdr3_aa: CASSPRDEQYF

d_call: -
clone_size: once
j_call: TRBJ2-7
v_call: TRBV28
cdr3_nt: TGTGCCAGCAGCAGTTCAGGGCCCTACGAGCAGTACTTC
cdr3_aa: CASSSSGPYEQYF

d_call: -
clone_size: few
j_call: TRBJ2-7
v_call: TRBV10-3
cdr3_nt: TGTGCCATCAGCAGGCGGGACGAGCAGTACTTC
cdr3_aa: CAISRRDEQYF

d_call: TRBD1
clone_size: -
j_call: TRBJ1-6
v_call: TRBV27
cdr3_nt: TGTGCCAGCCGCGGCAGGGGGCCTCGTAATAATTCACCCCTCCACTTT
cdr3_aa: CASRGRGPRNNSPLHF

d_call: -
clone_size: few
j_call: TRBJ1-6
v_call: TRBV19
cdr3_nt: TGTGCCAGTAGCCCACTAGAAGGGGGTCGATACAATTCACCCCTCCACTTT
cdr3_aa: CASSPLEGGRYNSPLHF

d_call: -
clone_size: -
j_call: TRBJ2-7
v_call: TRBV19
cdr3_nt: TGTGCCAGTAGTATAGTCGGACAGCAAGACGAGCAGTACTTC
cdr3_aa: CASSIVGQQDEQYF

d_call: TRBD1
clone_size: -
j_call: TRBJ2-7
v_call: TRBV10-3
cdr3_nt: TGTGCCATCAGTGAACCCGGGACAGGGGGCCAGTTCGGGTACGAGCAGTACTTC
cdr3_aa: CAISEPGTGGQFGYEQYF

d_call: TRBD1
clone_size: -
j_call: TRBJ1-1
v_call: TRBV5-6
cdr3_nt: TGTGCCAGCAGCTCCCCGGGACAGGGCTTTACTGAAGCTTTCTTT
cdr3_aa: CASSSPGQGFTEAFF

d_call: TRBD1
clone_size: once
j_call: TRBJ2-5
v_call: TRBV2
cdr3_nt: TGTGCCAGCAGTGCCTTCCAGGGGGTCCAAGAGACCCAGTACTTC
cdr3_aa: CASSAFQGVQETQYF

d_call: -
clone_size: -
j_call: TRBJ2-3
v_call: TRBV7-2
cdr3_nt: TGTGCCAGCAGCTTAGGGGGCGGCACCCGCTTAGATACGCAGTATTTT
cdr3_aa: CASSLGGGTRLDTQYF

d_call: TRBD2
clone_size: -
j_call: TRBJ2-7
v_call: TRBV7-6
cdr3_nt: TGTGCCAGCAGCTCCTCGACTAGCGGGGGGCCGGTCTACGAGCAGTACTTC
cdr3_aa: CASSSSTSGGPVYEQYF

d_call: TRBD2
clone_size: -
j_call: TRBJ2-7
v_call: TRBV7-9
cdr3_nt: TGTGCCAGCAGCCCAGGGAGGGACGAGCAGTACTTC
cdr3_aa: CASSPGRDEQYF

d_call: -
clone_size: -
j_call: TRBJ2-7
v_call: TRBV7-6
cdr3_nt: TGTGCCAGCAGCTTAGAGGGACAAGGGGCTTACGAGCAGTACTTC
cdr3_aa: CASSLEGQGAYEQYF

d_call: -
clone_size: -
j_call: TRBJ2-1
v_call: TRBV7-2
cdr3_nt: TGTGCCAGCAGCTTAGGGCCAGGCTCCTACAATGAGCAGTTCTTC
cdr3_aa: CASSLGPGSYNEQFF

d_call: TRBD2
clone_size: -
j_call: TRBJ2-5
v_call: TRBV5-1
cdr3_nt: TGCGCCAGCCGACAGCGGGGGGGAAGCCAAGAGACCCAGTACTTC
cdr3_aa: CASRQRGGSQETQYF

d_call: TRBD1
clone_size: -
j_call: TRBJ1-4
v_call: TRBV6-1
cdr3_nt: TGTGCCAGCAGTGAAATCGGAGGGGGCAGTGAAAAACTGTTTTTT
cdr3_aa: CASSEIGGGSEKLFF

d_call: TRBD2
clone_size: -
j_call: TRBJ2-3
v_call: TRBV18
cdr3_nt: TGTGCCAGCTCACTAGCGGGGGTAGCACAGGATACGCAGTATTTT
cdr3_aa: CASSLAGVAQDTQYF

d_call: -
clone_size: -
j_call: TRBJ2-2
v_call: TRBV5-4
cdr3_nt: TGTGCCAGCAGCTTGGAATGGGGCCACGGGGAGCTGTTTTTT
cdr3_aa: CASSLEWGHGELFF

d_call: -
clone_size: -
j_call: TRBJ2-5
v_call: TRBV7-2
cdr3_nt: TGTGCCAGCAGCTTAGGATTCCCCCTACAGGGAAACCAAGAGACCCAGTACTTC
cdr3_aa: CASSLGFPLQGNQETQYF

d_call: -
clone_size: -
j_call: TRBJ2-5
v_call: TRBV4-3
cdr3_nt: TGCGCCAGCAGCCAAGATCGGCAGTCGGGGATAGAGACCCAGTACTTC
cdr3_aa: CASSQDRQSGIETQYF

d_call: -
clone_size: -
j_call: TRBJ2-1
v_call: TRBV9
cdr3_nt: TGTGCCAGCAGCCCTTTAGGAGGGGGCCCCTCCTACAATGAGCAGTTCTTC
cdr3_aa: CASSPLGGGPSYNEQFF

d_call: -
clone_size: -
j_call: TRBJ2-3
v_call: TRBV5-1
cdr3_nt: TGCGCCAGCAGCCCCCGTTCCCGCTCAGGGACAGATACGCAGTATTTT
cdr3_aa: CASSPRSRSGTDTQYF

d_call: TRBD1
clone_size: -
j_call: TRBJ2-1
v_call: TRBV18
cdr3_nt: TGTGCCAGCTCTCCGGGACAGGCTTACAATGAGCAGTTCTTC
cdr3_aa: CASSPGQAYNEQFF

d_call: -
clone_size: -
j_call: TRBJ2-2
v_call: TRBV6-5
cdr3_nt: TGTGCCAGCAGTTACGTAGGACAGACCGGGGAGCTGTTTTTT
cdr3_aa: CASSYVGQTGELFF

d_call: -
clone_size: -
j_call: TRBJ1-1
v_call: TRBV18
cdr3_nt: TGTGCCAGCTCCCCGGGACAAACGACTGAAGCTTTCTTT
cdr3_aa: CASSPGQTTEAFF

d_call: -
clone_size: -
j_call: TRBJ2-7
v_call: TRBV2
cdr3_nt: TGTGCCAGCAGTTTCGGGGTGACCTACGAGCAGTACTTC
cdr3_aa: CASSFGVTYEQYF

d_call: TRBD1
clone_size: -
j_call: TRBJ2-5
v_call: TRBV5-4
cdr3_nt: TGTGCCAGCAGCTTGGTTGGGACAGAAGAGACCCAGTACTTC
cdr3_aa: CASSLVGTEETQYF

d_call: TRBD1
clone_size: -
j_call: TRBJ2-7
v_call: TRBV25-1
cdr3_nt: TGTGCCAGCAGTGATGGGAACAGGGGTATCTACGAGCAGTACTTC
cdr3_aa: CASSDGNRGIYEQYF

d_call: -
clone_size: -
j_call: TRBJ2-7
v_call: TRBV7-2
cdr3_nt: TGTGCCAGCAGCTCTAGCTCCTACGAGCAGTACTTC
cdr3_aa: CASSSSSYEQYF

d_call: -
clone_size: -
j_call: TRBJ1-1
v_call: TRBV4-3
cdr3_nt: TGCGCCAGCAGCCAAGTCCTTTCGAGGATGAACACTGAAGCTTTCTTT
cdr3_aa: CASSQVLSRMNTEAFF

d_call: TRBD1
clone_size: -
j_call: TRBJ1-1
v_call: TRBV19
cdr3_nt: TGTGCCAGTAAGGACAGGGCCGCTGAAGCTTTCTTT
cdr3_aa: CASKDRAAEAFF

d_call: TRBD1
clone_size: -
j_call: TRBJ2-3
v_call: TRBV28
cdr3_nt: TGTGCCAGCAACTCTCGGGACAGCTCCGCTGATACGCAGTATTTT
cdr3_aa: CASNSRDSSADTQYF

d_call: TRBD2
clone_size: once
j_call: TRBJ2-7
v_call: TRBV7-2
cdr3_nt: TGTGCCAGCGGGGGGAGGGCCTACGAGCAGTACTTC
cdr3_aa: CASGGRAYEQYF

d_call: TRBD2
clone_size: -
j_call: TRBJ2-3
v_call: TRBV29-1
cdr3_nt: TGCAGCGTTGAAGCGCCCCGACTAGCGGGGGGGATAGATACGCAGTATTTT
cdr3_aa: CSVEAPRLAGGIDTQYF

d_call: -
clone_size: -
j_call: TRBJ2-1
v_call: TRBV7-8
cdr3_nt: TGTGCCAGCAGCCAAGGGGTAACTGAGCAGTTCTTC
cdr3_aa: CASSQGVTEQFF